What follows describes a single T cell receptor beta chain. A library of TCRbeta sequences, prepared with unique molecular identifiers, was generated. TCRdb passed the PCR reads through MiXCR, listing each CDR3 protein once. The sample holds 300,000 to 400,000 distinct CDR3 sequences, around 15% seen once. The record originates from a study of T-cell reconstitution after alpha-beta-depleted transplantation in children. The clonotype originates from a male patient aged 2-9 years who had a stem cell transplant for acute lymphoblastic leukemia, so the T cells may come from the graft donor. The sample in question was PBMCs, mostly from graft donor cells, obtained 360 days after TCRalphabeta/CD19-depleted stem cell transplant.

CDR3 sequence: CSVVWLGGTDTQYF. CDR3 DNA: TGCAGCGTTGTATGGTTGGGAGGTACAGATACGCAGTATTTT. The chain uses TRBV29-1 and TRBJ2-3; a possible D gene is TRBD2 (6 bases). In germline, CDR1 is SQVTM, CDR2 ANQGSEA. V was clipped by 4 bases and J by 3 bases, with 14 bases between them. CDR3 size: 14 residues.